This is a list of T cell receptor beta chains from one sample in a study of human T cells and chemical hapten exposure. TCRdb re-derived calls from the RACE reads in MiXCR, one entry per CDR3 protein. Of approximately 100,000 distinct CDR3 sequences listed, around 10% are singletons. The specimen comprised whole blood, sampled in connection with sensitization to the hapten diphenylcyclopropenone (DPC). All receptors come from a woman aged 40 to 50 with alopecia areata. Some clones in this sample may be carry-over from other donors' samples. CDR3s include the opening cysteine and the closing phenylalanine or tryptophan. A D gene is named only where the DNA matches it firmly. Clone size, where shown, is once, few, many, or a class for clones that have expanded.

clone size | J gene | V gene | D gene | CDR3 protein | CDR3 DNA
few | TRBJ1-1 | TRBV5-1 | - | CASSPRRGTEAFF | TGCGCCAGCAGCCCTCGACGGGGCACTGAAGCTTTCTTT
- | TRBJ2-3 | TRBV9 | - | CASSVAIQGTDTQYF | TGTGCCAGCAGCGTAGCTATCCAGGGGACAGATACGCAGTATTTT
many | TRBJ1-2 | TRBV4-3 | - | CASSQDFRQFNYGYTF | TGCGCCAGCAGCCAAGATTTTCGGCAGTTTAACTATGGCTACACCTTC
- | TRBJ2-5 | TRBV7-2 | TRBD2 | CASSLARLADPTQYF | TGTGCCAGCAGCTTAGCCCGACTAGCGGACCCGACCCAGTACTTC
- | TRBJ2-7 | TRBV28 | TRBD1 | CASSVPTGAGSEQYF | TGTGCCAGCAGTGTCCCGACAGGGGCCGGGAGTGAGCAGTACTTC
- | TRBJ2-5 | TRBV3-1 | - | CASSSGTTLRETQYF | TGTGCCAGCAGCTCCGGGACAACCCTAAGAGAGACCCAGTACTTC
few | TRBJ2-3 | TRBV7-2 | - | CASSLDGPPSTDTQYF | TGTGCCAGCAGCTTAGACGGGCCTCCTAGCACAGATACGCAGTATTTT
many | TRBJ1-4 | TRBV28 | - | CASSWGGGLFNEKLFF | TGTGCCAGCAGTTGGGGGGGTGGATTATTTAATGAAAAACTGTTTTTT
- | TRBJ2-3 | TRBV4-1 | - | CASSQVGADTQYF | TGCGCCAGCAGCCAAGTGGGGGCAGATACGCAGTATTTT
few | TRBJ2-2 | TRBV19 | TRBD2 | CASSLAGGITGELFF | TGTGCCAGTAGTTTAGCGGGAGGGATCACCGGGGAGCTGTTTTTT
many | TRBJ1-1 | TRBV15 | - | CATSRDRLGTTEAFF | TGTGCCACCAGCAGAGATCGGCTGGGGACCACTGAAGCTTTCTTT
- | TRBJ2-7 | TRBV6-5 | TRBD1 | CASSYCRQGVDF | TGTGCCAGCAGTTATTGCCGACAGGGGGTCGACTTC
many | TRBJ1-2 | TRBV29-1 | - | CSAPVSDYGYTF | TGCAGCGCCCCGGTTTCGGACTATGGCTACACCTTC
many | TRBJ2-5 | TRBV3-2 | - | CARLAGGPAETQYF | TGTGCCAGATTAGCGGGAGGGCCCGCAGAGACCCAGTACTTC
- | TRBJ2-7 | TRBV7-2 | TRBD1 | CASSLNRGIRSYEQYF | TGTGCCAGCAGCTTAAACAGGGGGATAAGGTCCTACGAGCAGTACTTC
- | TRBJ1-4 | TRBV6-2/TRBV6-3 | - | CASSYRAGEKLFF | TGTGCCAGCAGTTACCGGGCCGGTGAAAAACTGTTTTTT
- | TRBJ2-5 | TRBV19 | - | CASQGAFQETQYF | TGTGCCAGCCAAGGTGCTTTCCAAGAGACCCAGTACTTC
few | TRBJ2-6 | TRBV12-3/TRBV12-4 | - | CASSFYSSGANVLTF | TGTGCCAGCAGTTTCTACAGCTCTGGGGCCAACGTCCTGACTTTC
- | TRBJ1-1 | TRBV20-1 | TRBD1 | CSASQPGGQGGRTEAFF | TGCAGTGCTAGTCAACCGGGGGGACAGGGAGGAAGGACTGAAGCTTTCTTT
many | TRBJ2-7 | TRBV5-6 | - | CASLAPGAYEQYF | TGTGCCAGCCTCGCCCCCGGAGCCTACGAGCAGTACTTC
- | TRBJ2-7 | TRBV7-2 | TRBD2 | CASSFSGVFYEQYF | TGTGCCAGCAGCTTTAGCGGGGTTTTCTACGAGCAGTACTTC
few | TRBJ1-2 | TRBV7-9 | - | CASSLSLDYGYTF | TGTGCCAGCAGCTTATCTCTAGACTATGGCTACACCTTC